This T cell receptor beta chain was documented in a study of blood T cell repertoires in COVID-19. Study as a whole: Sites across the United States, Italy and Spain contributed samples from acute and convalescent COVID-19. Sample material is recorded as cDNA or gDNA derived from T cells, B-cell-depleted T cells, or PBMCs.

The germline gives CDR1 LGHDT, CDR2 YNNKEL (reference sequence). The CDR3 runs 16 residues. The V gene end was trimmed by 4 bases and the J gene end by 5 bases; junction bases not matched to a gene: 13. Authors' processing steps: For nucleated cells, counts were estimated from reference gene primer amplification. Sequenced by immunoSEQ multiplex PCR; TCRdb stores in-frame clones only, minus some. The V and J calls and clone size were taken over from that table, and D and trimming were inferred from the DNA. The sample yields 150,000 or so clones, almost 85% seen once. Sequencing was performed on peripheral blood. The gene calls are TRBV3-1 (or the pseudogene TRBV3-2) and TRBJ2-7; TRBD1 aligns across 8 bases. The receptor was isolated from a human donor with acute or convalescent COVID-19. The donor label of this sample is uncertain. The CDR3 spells CASSRASDRGGHEQYF. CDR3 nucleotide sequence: TGTGCCAGCAGCCGAGCTTCTGACAGGGGAGGCCACGAGCAGTACTTC.